These 9 T cell receptor beta chains share one sample of origin, sequenced in a study of blood T cell repertoires in COVID-19. Assay used: immunoSEQ multiplex PCR; TCRdb lists only in-frame clones, some missing. Here the sample spans about 370,000 clones, 80% to 90% being singletons. The material sequenced was peripheral blood. The receptors originated from a woman under 40 with COVID-19, enrolled during active disease.

The genes are TRBV11-2 and TRBJ1-2, with 7 bases matching TRBD1. The CDR3 spans 12 residues. V shed 2 bases and J 13 bases; nucleotides not matched to a gene: 7. Germline-derived CDR1 and CDR2 are SGHAT and FQNNGV. CDR3 coding DNA: TGTGCCAGCAGCTTAACAGGGGCGGTCAGCACCTTC. Residues: CASSLTGAVSTF. The full variable domain, completed using reference TRBV11-2 and TRBJ1-2, is EAGVAQSPRYKIIEKRQSVAFWCNPISGHATLYWYQQILGQGPKLLIQFQNNGVVDDSQLPKDRFSAERLKGVDSTLKIQPAKLEDSAVYLCASSLTGAVSTFGSGTRLTVV.

The chain carries TRBV2 and TRBJ2-1; 11 bases agree with TRBD1. Trimming at V came to 2 bases and at J to 7 bases, leaving 7 bases not matched to a gene. In germline, CDR1 is SNHLY, CDR2 FYNNEI. This CDR3 spans 16 amino acids. The CDR3 spells CASSEWTGGEGNEQFF. The CDR3 DNA is TGTGCCAGCAGTGAATGGACAGGGGGCGAAGGAAATGAGCAGTTCTTC.

The rearrangement links TRBV10-3 to TRBJ1-2; D gene uncertain. Trimming removed 0 bases from V and 2 bases from J, with 10 bases in between. The CDR3 is 15 amino acids. Germline-derived CDR1 and CDR2 are ENHRY and SYGVKD. CDR3 coding DNA: TGTGCCATCAGTGAGTCCCAGACGGAGAACTATGGCTACACCTTC. It yields the protein CAISESQTENYGYTF.

J is TRBJ2-3 and V is TRBV7-2; 7 bases fit TRBD2. Germline V gene sequence: CDR1 SGHTA, CDR2 FQGNSA. Trimming took 5 bases from V and 2 from J; bases not matched to a gene: 10. The CDR3 contains 16 residues. The CDR3 region has the DNA TGTGCCAGCAGCAGGGCTCGCGGGAGATTCACAGATACGCAGTATTTT. Translating gives CASSRARGRFTDTQYF.

The V and J genes are TRBV7-3 and TRBJ2-3; TRBD2 matches at 10 bases. CDR3 size: 17 residues. V lost 1 base to trimming and J lost 4 bases; unmatched junction nucleotides: 8. The germline V gene has CDR1 SGHTA and CDR2 FQGTGA. The CDR3 DNA reads as TGTGCCAGCAGCTTAAGGGCTAGCGGGAGACAGGCAGATACGCAGTATTTT. It yields the protein CASSLRASGRQADTQYF.

This clone was counted once. The V gene is TRBV27, the J gene TRBJ2-3; 14 nucleotides agree with TRBD2. The V segment lost 6 bases and the J segment 5 bases; nucleotides outside the gene matches: 7. The CDR3 has 16 amino acids. The germline CDR1 and CDR2 sequences are MNHEY and SMNVEV (reference sequence). CDR3 bases: TGTGCCAGCAGCCAGGGACTAGCGGGAGAAGTAGATACGCAGTATTTT. Protein product: CASSQGLAGEVDTQYF.

V is TRBV9 and J is TRBJ1-2; 9 bases fit TRBD1. The germline V gene has CDR1 SGDLS and CDR2 YYNGEE. This CDR3 contains 16 residues. J lost 1 base, V lost 0 bases, and 4 bases had no gene match. CDR3 sequence (DNA): TGTGCCAGCAGCGTAGAGGGGACAGGGCTTAACTATGGCTACACCTTC. It specifies CASSVEGTGLNYGYTF.

There are a few counts of this clone. This chain connects TRBV6-5 to TRBJ2-7, with a weak D call TRBD1 (6 bases). Trimming removed 7 bases at V and 0 bases at J, with 10 bases between. There are 13 residues in the CDR3. Germline-derived CDR1 and CDR2 are MNHEY and SVGAGI. CDR3 sequence: CASKPGVSYEQYF. The CDR3 DNA is TGTGCCAGCAAACCAGGGGTCTCCTACGAGCAGTACTTC.

This sequence joins TRBV7-2 and TRBJ2-7; TRBD2 matches at 9 bases. The CDR3 runs 17 residues. J was trimmed by 0 bases and V by 7 bases; bases with no gene match: 13. From germline, CDR1 is SGHTA and CDR2 FQGNSA. CDR3 DNA sequence: TGTGCCAGCACCCCCGTCCCTAGCGGGGTGAGCTCCTACGAGCAGTACTTC. Protein sequence: CASTPVPSGVSSYEQYF.